This T cell receptor (beta chain) was captured in a study of T cells after yellow fever vaccination. This clonotype was counted ten times or more. Its matching antigen is unknown. Notes on the study in general: Few clonotypes appeared in both CD4 and CD8 compartments. It was a weaker secondary response, yet one that peaked faster, at day 5 versus 15.

The germline V and J ends were trimmed by 0 bases and 4 bases, with 11 bases remaining between them. Germline lookup yields CDR1 SGDLS and CDR2 YYNGEE. The CDR3 is made up of 15 amino acids. TCRdb used MiXCR to reprocess the 5' RACE reads, holding one entry per CDR3 protein. The sample lists some 340,000 distinct CDR3 sequences; over 3.5% were seen once. V is TRBV9 and J is TRBJ2-1, with a possible D match to TRBD1 (6 bases). The sequence was obtained from a man aged 18-30 years who received the YFV17D yellow fever vaccine. Material: PBMCs, obtained 5 days after the yellow fever booster vaccination. CDR3 sequence reads: CASSVGQGIYNEQFF. The CDR3 coding sequence is TGTGCCAGCAGCGTAGGCCAGGGGATATACAATGAGCAGTTCTTC.